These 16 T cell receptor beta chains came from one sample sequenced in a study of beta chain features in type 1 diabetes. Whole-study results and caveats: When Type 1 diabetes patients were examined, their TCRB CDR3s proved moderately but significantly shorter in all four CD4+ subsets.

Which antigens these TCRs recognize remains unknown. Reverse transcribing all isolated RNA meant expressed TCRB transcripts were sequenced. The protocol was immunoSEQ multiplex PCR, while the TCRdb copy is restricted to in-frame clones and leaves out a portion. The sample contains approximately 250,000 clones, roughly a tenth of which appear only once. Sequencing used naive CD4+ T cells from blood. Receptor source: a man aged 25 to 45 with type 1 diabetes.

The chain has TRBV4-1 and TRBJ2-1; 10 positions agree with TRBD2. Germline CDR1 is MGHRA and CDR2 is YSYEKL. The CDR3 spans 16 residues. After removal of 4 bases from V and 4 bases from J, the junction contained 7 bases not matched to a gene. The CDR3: CASSLLSGGFYNEQFF. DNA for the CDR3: TGCGCCAGCAGCCTACTTAGCGGGGGGTTTTACAATGAGCAGTTCTTC.

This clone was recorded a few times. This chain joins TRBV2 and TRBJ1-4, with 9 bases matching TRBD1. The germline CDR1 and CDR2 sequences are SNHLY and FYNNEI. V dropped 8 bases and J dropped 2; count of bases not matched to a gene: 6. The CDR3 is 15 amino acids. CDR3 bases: TGTGCCAGCGTGGGACAGGGCGCGACTAATGAAAAACTGTTTTTT. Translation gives CASVGQGATNEKLFF.

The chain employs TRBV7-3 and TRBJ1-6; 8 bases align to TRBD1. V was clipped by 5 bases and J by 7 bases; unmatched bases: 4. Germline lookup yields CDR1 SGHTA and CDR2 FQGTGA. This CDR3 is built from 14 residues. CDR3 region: CASSEGQENSPLHF. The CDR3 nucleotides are TGTGCCAGCAGCGAGGGACAGGAAAATTCACCCCTCCACTTT.

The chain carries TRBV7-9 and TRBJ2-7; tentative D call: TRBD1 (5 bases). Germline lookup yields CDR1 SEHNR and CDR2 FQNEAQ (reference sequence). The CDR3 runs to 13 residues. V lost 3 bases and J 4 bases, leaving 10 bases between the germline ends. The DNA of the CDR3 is TGTGCCAGCAGCTTCCGGACACAGTACGAGCAGTACTTC. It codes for CASSFRTQYEQYF.

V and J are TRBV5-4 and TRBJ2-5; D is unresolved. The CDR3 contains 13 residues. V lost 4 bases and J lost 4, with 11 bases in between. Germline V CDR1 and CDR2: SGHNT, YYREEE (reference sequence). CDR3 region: CASSRSKRETQYF. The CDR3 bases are TGTGCCAGCAGCCGATCGAAGCGAGAGACCCAGTACTTC.

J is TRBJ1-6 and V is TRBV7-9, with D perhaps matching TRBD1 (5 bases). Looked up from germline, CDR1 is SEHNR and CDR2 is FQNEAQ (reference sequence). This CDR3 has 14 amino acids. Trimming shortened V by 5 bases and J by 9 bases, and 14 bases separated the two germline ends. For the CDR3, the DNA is TGTGCCAGCAGCATCGAGACAACAGGTTCACCCCTCCACTTT. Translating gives CASSIETTGSPLHF. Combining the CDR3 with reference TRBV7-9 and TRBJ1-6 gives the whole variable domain DTGVSQNPRHKITKRGQNVTFRCDPISEHNRLYWYRQTLGQGPEFLTYFQNEAQLEKSRLLSDRFSAERPKGSFSTLEIQRTEQGDSAMYLCASSIETTGSPLHFGNGTRLTVT.

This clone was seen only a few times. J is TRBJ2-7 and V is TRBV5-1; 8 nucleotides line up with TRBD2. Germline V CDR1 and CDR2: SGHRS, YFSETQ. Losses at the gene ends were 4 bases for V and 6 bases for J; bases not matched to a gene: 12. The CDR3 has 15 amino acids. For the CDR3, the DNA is TGCGCCAGCAGCGGCAGCGGGGGCGACCCCGGCGAGCAGTACTTC. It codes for CASSGSGGDPGEQYF.

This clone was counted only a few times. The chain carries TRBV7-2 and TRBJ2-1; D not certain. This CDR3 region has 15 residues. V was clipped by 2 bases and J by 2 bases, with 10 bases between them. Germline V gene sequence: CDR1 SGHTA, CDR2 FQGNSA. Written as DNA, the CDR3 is TGTGCCAGCAGCTTATCTGGAGATACCTACAATGAGCAGTTCTTC. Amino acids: CASSLSGDTYNEQFF.

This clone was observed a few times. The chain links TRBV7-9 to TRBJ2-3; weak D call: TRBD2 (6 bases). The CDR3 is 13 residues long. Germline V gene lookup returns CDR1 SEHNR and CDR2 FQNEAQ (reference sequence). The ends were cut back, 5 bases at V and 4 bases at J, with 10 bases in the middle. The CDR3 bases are TGTGCCAGCAGCCCCTCGGGGGCAGATACGCAGTATTTT. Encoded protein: CASSPSGADTQYF.

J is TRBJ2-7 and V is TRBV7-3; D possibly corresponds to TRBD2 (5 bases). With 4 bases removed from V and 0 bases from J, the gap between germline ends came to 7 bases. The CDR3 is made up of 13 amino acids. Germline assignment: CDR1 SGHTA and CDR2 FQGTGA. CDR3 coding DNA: TGTGCCAGCAGCTCCCGGGGCTCCTACGAGCAGTACTTC. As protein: CASSSRGSYEQYF.

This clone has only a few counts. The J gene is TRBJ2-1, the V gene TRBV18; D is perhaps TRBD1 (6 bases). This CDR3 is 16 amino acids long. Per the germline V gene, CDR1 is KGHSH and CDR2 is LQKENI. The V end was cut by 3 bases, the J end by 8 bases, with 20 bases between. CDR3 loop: CASSPLPTGPRDEQFF. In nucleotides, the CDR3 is TGTGCCAGCTCACCTTTACCGACAGGTCCCAGGGATGAGCAGTTCTTC.

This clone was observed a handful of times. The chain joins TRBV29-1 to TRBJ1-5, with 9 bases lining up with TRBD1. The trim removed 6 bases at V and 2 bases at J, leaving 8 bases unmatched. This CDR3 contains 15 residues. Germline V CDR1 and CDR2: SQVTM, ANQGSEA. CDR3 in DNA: TGCAGCGTGGGGGGACAGGGAAGCGGCAATCAGCCCCAGCATTTT. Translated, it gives CSVGGQGSGNQPQHF.

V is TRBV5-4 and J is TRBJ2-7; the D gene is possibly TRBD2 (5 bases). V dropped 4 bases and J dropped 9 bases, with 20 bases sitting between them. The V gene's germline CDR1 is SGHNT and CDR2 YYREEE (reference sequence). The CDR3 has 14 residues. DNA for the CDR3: TGTGCCAGCAGCGTGGGTGGGAGCGATCGTTGGCAGTACTTC. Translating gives CASSVGGSDRWQYF. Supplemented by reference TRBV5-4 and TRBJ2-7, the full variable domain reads ETGVTQSPTHLIKTRGQQVTLRCSSQSGHNTVSWYQQALGQGPQFIFQYYREEENGRGNFPPRFSGLQFPNYSSELNVNALELDDSALYLCASSVGGSDRWQYFGPGTRLTVT.

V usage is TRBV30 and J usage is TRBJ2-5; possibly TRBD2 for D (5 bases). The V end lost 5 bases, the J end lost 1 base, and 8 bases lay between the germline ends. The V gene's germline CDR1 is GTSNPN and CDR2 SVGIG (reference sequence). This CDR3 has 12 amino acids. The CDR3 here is CAWEEAQETQYF. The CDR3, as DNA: TGTGCCTGGGAGGAGGCCCAAGAGACCCAGTACTTC. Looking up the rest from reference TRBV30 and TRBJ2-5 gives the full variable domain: SQTIHQWPATLVQPVGSPLSLECTVEGTSNPNLYWYRQAAGRGLQLLFYSVGIGQISSEVPQNLSASRPQDRQFILSSKKLLLSDSGFYLCAWEEAQETQYFGPGTRLLVL.

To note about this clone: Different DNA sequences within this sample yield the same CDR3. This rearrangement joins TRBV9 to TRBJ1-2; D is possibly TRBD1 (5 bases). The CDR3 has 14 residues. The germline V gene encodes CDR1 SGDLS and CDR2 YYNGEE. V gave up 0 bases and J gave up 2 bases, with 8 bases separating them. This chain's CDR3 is CASSVGGGNYGYTF. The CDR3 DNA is TGTGCCAGCAGCGTAGGCGGGGGGAACTATGGCTACACCTTC.

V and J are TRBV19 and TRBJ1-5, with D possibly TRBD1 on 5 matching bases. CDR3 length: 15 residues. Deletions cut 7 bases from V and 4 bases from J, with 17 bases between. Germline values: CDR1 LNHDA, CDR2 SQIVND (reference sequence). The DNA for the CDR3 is TGTGCCAGTACGTTTAGGACACTGAGGAATCAGCCCCAGCATTTT. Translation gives CASTFRTLRNQPQHF.